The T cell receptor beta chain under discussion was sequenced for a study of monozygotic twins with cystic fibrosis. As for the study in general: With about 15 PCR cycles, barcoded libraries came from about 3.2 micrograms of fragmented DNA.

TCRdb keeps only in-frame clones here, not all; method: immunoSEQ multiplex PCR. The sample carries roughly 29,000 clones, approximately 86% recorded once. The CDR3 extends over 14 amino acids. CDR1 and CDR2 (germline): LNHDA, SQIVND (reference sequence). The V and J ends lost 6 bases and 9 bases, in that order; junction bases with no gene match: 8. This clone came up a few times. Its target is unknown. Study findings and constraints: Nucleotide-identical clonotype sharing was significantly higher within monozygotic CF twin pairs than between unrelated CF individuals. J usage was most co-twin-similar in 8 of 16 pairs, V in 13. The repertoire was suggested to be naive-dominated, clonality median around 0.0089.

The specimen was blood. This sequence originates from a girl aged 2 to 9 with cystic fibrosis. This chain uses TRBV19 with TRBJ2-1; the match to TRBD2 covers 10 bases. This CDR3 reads CASSQREGTAEQFF. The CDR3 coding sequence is TGTGCCAGTAGCCAGCGGGAGGGGACAGCTGAGCAGTTCTTC.